The next 20 T cell receptor beta chains were all read from a single sample in a study of blood T cell repertoires in COVID-19. The repertoire was sequenced with immunoSEQ multiplex PCR; TCRdb's copy has only in-frame clones and lacks some. The data show 300,000 or so clones, around 88% seen once. The sequencing sample was made of peripheral blood. The source is a woman between 45 and 60 years old with acute or convalescent COVID-19.

The genes are TRBV28 and TRBJ2-1, with 9 bases identical to TRBD2. The CDR3 length is 16 residues. V lost 4 bases to trimming and J lost 0 bases; unmatched junction nucleotides: 4. Germline-derived CDR1 and CDR2 are MDHEN and SYDVKM. The CDR3 DNA sequence: TGTGCCAGCAGTTCCCATAGCGGGAGCTCCTACAATGAGCAGTTCTTC. This translates into CASSSHSGSSYNEQFF.

The chain has TRBV6-5 and TRBJ2-3; 9 positions agree with TRBD1. CDR1 MNHEY and CDR2 SVGAGI come from the germline V gene. The CDR3 spans 15 residues. Unmatched junction bases numbered 8, after V lost 5 bases and J lost 5 bases. The CDR3 loop is CASSIQGARGDTQYF. In DNA form, the CDR3 reads TGTGCCAGCAGTATACAGGGGGCTCGGGGAGATACGCAGTATTTT.

This clone was seen just once. V and J are TRBV27 and TRBJ1-1; the match to TRBD1 covers 8 bases. CDR3 length: 12 residues. Germline V lookup: CDR1 MNHEY, CDR2 SMNVEV (reference sequence). Unmatched junction bases numbered 2, after V lost 6 bases and J lost 5 bases. CDR3 nucleotide sequence: TGTGCCAGCAGGGACAGGGCGACTGAAGCTTTCTTT. The encoded protein is CASRDRATEAFF.

V is TRBV11-3 and J is TRBJ2-1; 11 nucleotides align to TRBD2. From germline, CDR1 is SGHNT and CDR2 YENEEA. Unmatched junction bases numbered 5, after V lost 1 base and J lost 3 bases. The CDR3 spans 17 residues. CDR3 sequence: CASSLGVAGGLYNEQFF. The CDR3 DNA reads TGTGCCAGCAGCTTAGGGGTAGCGGGAGGGCTCTACAATGAGCAGTTCTTC.

The chain employs TRBV19 and TRBJ2-5; weak D call: TRBD1 (6 bases). The V end was cut by 5 bases, the J end by 7 bases, with 23 bases between. The CDR3 runs 16 residues. Germline V lookup: CDR1 LNHDA, CDR2 SQIVND (reference sequence). For the CDR3, the DNA is TGTGCCAGTAGTTTTTCGCCGCCTCCCCAGGGGACGACCCAGTACTTC. Amino acid sequence: CASSFSPPPQGTTQYF. Full variable domain (outside the CDR3, taken from reference TRBV19 and TRBJ2-5): DGGITQSPKYLFRKEGQNVTLSCEQNLNHDAMYWYRQDPGQGLRLIYYSQIVNDFQKGDIAEGYSVSREKKESFPLTVTSAQKNPTAFYLCASSFSPPPQGTTQYFGPGTRLLVL.

With respect to this clone: The sample carries other DNA sequences with the same CDR3. The rearrangement links TRBV12-3 or TRBV12-4 to TRBJ2-3; D not certain. Trimming removed 6 bases from V and 5 bases from J, with 9 bases in between. The length of the CDR3 is 12 residues. Here the CDR3 DNA reads TGTGCCAGCAGCTCTGGGCGAGATACGCAGTATTTT. Protein product: CASSSGRDTQYF.

The genes are TRBV29-1 and TRBJ2-7; D unresolved. From germline, CDR1 is SQVTM and CDR2 ANQGSEA. The CDR3 covers 8 residues. V dropped 7 bases and J dropped 12 bases, with 10 bases sitting between them. CDR3 nucleotide sequence: TGCAGCGGAGACACCACGTACGTC. Its translation is CSGDTTYV.

The chain uses TRBV6-4 and TRBJ1-5; a weak D match, TRBD1 (5 bases). The germline gives CDR1 MRHNA, CDR2 SNTAGT. This CDR3 has 14 amino acids. V lost 3 bases, J lost 1 base, and 7 bases lay in between. CDR3 loop: CASSEQGSNQPQHF. The CDR3 DNA reads TGTGCCAGCAGTGAGCAGGGAAGCAATCAGCCCCAGCATTTT.

V usage is TRBV2 and J usage is TRBJ1-6, with TRBD1 matching over 8 bases. The CDR3 loop spans 15 amino acids. V was clipped by 5 bases and J by 7 bases; unmatched bases: 7. Germline lookup yields CDR1 SNHLY and CDR2 FYNNEI. CDR3 nucleotides: TGTGCCAGCAGTAGCCAGGGGGCAACGAATTCACCCCTCCACTTT. Translated, it gives CASSSQGATNSPLHF.

This clone came up once. The rearrangement links TRBV9 to TRBJ1-2; 9 nucleotides match TRBD1. Trimming took 10 bases from V and 6 from J; bases not matched to a gene: 7. Per germline, CDR1 SGDLS and CDR2 YYNGEE. The CDR3 loop spans 12 amino acids. CDR3 sequence: CAAGDRVHGYTF. The CDR3 nucleotides read TGTGCCGCCGGGGACAGGGTTCATGGCTACACCTTC.

The genes are TRBV6-2 or TRBV6-3 and TRBJ2-1; TRBD1 matches 8 bases. Germline-derived CDR1 and CDR2 are MNHEY and SVGEGT. The CDR3 loop spans 15 amino acids. With V trimmed by 5 bases and J by 4 bases, 7 bases remained unmatched. The CDR3 reads CASSTPGGIYNEQFF. The CDR3 DNA follows: TGTGCCAGCAGTACTCCAGGGGGCATATACAATGAGCAGTTCTTC.

This clone was counted a few times. The chain employs TRBV12-5 and TRBJ1-5, with no clear D. The germline CDR1 and CDR2 sequences are LGHNT and FRNRAP. The V and J ends lost 2 bases and 3 bases respectively, with 2 bases between them. This CDR3 is built from 12 residues. The CDR3 nucleotides read TGTGCTAGTGGTTTGCTCAATCAGCCCCAGCATTTT. This encodes CASGLLNQPQHF.

V usage is TRBV10-1 and J usage is TRBJ1-6; the D gene is possibly TRBD1 (5 bases). V lost 0 bases and J 11 bases, leaving 14 bases between the germline ends. The CDR3 length is 15 residues. Germline lookup yields CDR1 WNHNN and CDR2 SYGVQD (reference sequence). CDR3 loop: CASSESNDRPTPLHF. The CDR3 bases are TGCGCCAGCAGTGAGTCGAACGACAGACCTACACCCCTCCACTTT.

CDR3 loop: CASSLRRQSRYEQYF. The CDR3 DNA sequence: TGTGCCAGCAGCTTAAGAAGACAGTCTCGTTACGAGCAGTACTTC. This rearrangement joins TRBV7-3 to TRBJ2-7; D possibly corresponds to TRBD1 (5 bases). CDR3 length equals 15 residues. V lost 1 base, J lost 4 bases, and 14 bases lay in between. Germline CDR1 and CDR2: SGHTA and FQGTGA.

This clone was detected only once. CDR3 amino acids: CASTPTRTVAADEQFF. CDR3 sequence (DNA): TGTGCCAGCACCCCGACAAGGACAGTGGCGGCGGATGAGCAGTTCTTC. V usage is TRBV27 and J usage is TRBJ2-1, with D perhaps TRBD1 (6 bases). The CDR3 contains 16 residues. The germline V gene encodes CDR1 MNHEY and CDR2 SMNVEV (reference sequence). V was cut by 7 bases and J by 8 bases, with 24 bases left in between.

V is TRBV7-2 and J is TRBJ2-1; D not certain. This CDR3 has 15 amino acids. V lost 1 base to trimming and J lost 0 bases, with 7 bases between them. The germline V gene encodes CDR1 SGHTA and CDR2 FQGNSA. The chain's CDR3 is CASSLEVASYNEQFF. CDR3 DNA: TGTGCCAGCAGCTTAGAGGTAGCCTCCTACAATGAGCAGTTCTTC.

The rearrangement joins TRBV28 to TRBJ2-7, with 8 bases aligning to TRBD1. CDR3 length: 14 amino acids. Germline assignment: CDR1 MDHEN and CDR2 SYDVKM. V lost 7 bases and J lost 1; bases outside the gene matches: 6. CDR3 amino acids: CASITGTGSYEQYF. CDR3 DNA: TGTGCCAGCATTACCGGGACAGGATCCTACGAGCAGTACTTC.

As concerns this clone: This clone may be a read error of a much larger clone one base away. V usage is TRBV2 and J usage is TRBJ1-1, with a tentative D call TRBD1 (5 bases). The V end was cut by 5 bases, the J end by 3 bases, with 10 bases between. The length of the CDR3 is 13 residues. Germline CDR1 reads SNHLY; CDR2 reads FYNNEI. The CDR3 DNA reads as TGTGCCAGCAGTTTCGGCAGGGACACTGAAGCTTTCTTT. This translates into CASSFGRDTEAFF.

The chain uses TRBV14 and TRBJ2-2; no clear D gene. With 2 bases removed from V and 7 bases from J, the gap between germline ends came to 8 bases. CDR1 is SGHDN, CDR2 FVKESK, per germline. The CDR3 has 13 amino acids. The CDR3 region is CASSQRVGGELFF. The CDR3 DNA reads as TGTGCCAGCAGCCAACGAGTTGGCGGGGAGCTGTTTTTT. The entire variable domain, with the rest obtained from reference TRBV14 and TRBJ2-2, is as follows: EAGVTQFPSHSVIEKGQTVTLRCDPISGHDNLYWYRRVMGKEIKFLLHFVKESKQDESGMPNNRFLAERTGGTYSTLKVQPAELEDSGVYFCASSQRVGGELFFGEGSRLTVL.

V and J are TRBV5-1 and TRBJ1-1; TRBD1 matches at 9 bases. This CDR3 has 16 amino acids. The germline gives CDR1 SGHRS, CDR2 YFSETQ. Unmatched junction bases numbered 7, after V lost 3 bases and J lost 1 base. This chain's CDR3 is CASSWDTGGGNTEAFF. CDR3 coding DNA: TGCGCCAGCAGCTGGGATACAGGGGGCGGGAACACTGAAGCTTTCTTT.